The TCR beta chain under discussion was sequenced for a study of neurological immune-mediated disorders. TCRdb reprocessed the 5' RACE reads with MiXCR, giving one entry per CDR3 protein. The sample yields 50,000 to 80,000 distinct CDR3 sequences, roughly 3.2% seen once. This clonotype has at least ten counts. Trimming took 2 bases from V and 2 from J; bases not matched to a gene: 5. The CDR3 sequence is 15 residues long. From germline, CDR1 is MNHEY and CDR2 SVGAGI. The receptor was isolated from a middle-aged man with multiple sclerosis. The sample was PBMCs. The chain uses TRBV6-5 and TRBJ1-1; TRBD1 matches 7 bases. As DNA, the CDR3 is TGTGCCAGCAGTTACCCGGGACAGATTAACACTGAAGCTTTCTTT. Its protein product is CASSYPGQINTEAFF.